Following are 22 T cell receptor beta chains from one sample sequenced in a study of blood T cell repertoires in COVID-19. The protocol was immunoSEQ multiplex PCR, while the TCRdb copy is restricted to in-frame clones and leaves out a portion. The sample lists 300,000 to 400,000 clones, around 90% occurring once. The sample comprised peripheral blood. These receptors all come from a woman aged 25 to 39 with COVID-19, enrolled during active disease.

The CDR3 protein is CASSFYDRAEAFF. The CDR3 DNA is TGTGCCAGCAGCTTTTATGACAGGGCTGAAGCTTTCTTT. This chain connects TRBV5-5 to TRBJ1-1; 7 bases match TRBD1. CDR3 length: 13 residues. Trimming at V came to 2 bases and at J to 6 bases, leaving 4 bases not matched to a gene. Germline loops: CDR1 SGHKS, CDR2 YYEKEE (reference sequence).

The CDR3 here is CASSYPHSPRQFF. The DNA for the CDR3 is TGTGCCAGCAGTTACCCGCACAGTCCTCGGCAGTTCTTC. J is TRBJ2-1 and V is TRBV6-5; D uncertain. Between the trimmed V and J ends, which lost 2 bases and 12 bases, there was a span of 14 bases. Per the germline V gene, CDR1 is MNHEY and CDR2 is SVGAGI. The CDR3 runs to 13 residues.

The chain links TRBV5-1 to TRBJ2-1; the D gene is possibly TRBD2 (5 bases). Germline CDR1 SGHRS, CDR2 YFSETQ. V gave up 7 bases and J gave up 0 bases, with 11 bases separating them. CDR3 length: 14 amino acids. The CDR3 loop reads CASRTGSSYNEQFF. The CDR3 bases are TGCGCCAGCCGGACGGGGAGCTCCTACAATGAGCAGTTCTTC. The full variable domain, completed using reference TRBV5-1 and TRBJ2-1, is KAGVTQTPRYLIKTRGQQVTLSCSPISGHRSVSWYQQTPGQGLQFLFEYFSETQRNKGNFPGRFSGRQFSNSRSEMNVSTLELGDSALYLCASRTGSSYNEQFFGPGTRLTVL.

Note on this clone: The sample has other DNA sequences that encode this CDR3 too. This chain's CDR3 is CASSLGLAGGSYNEQFF. The DNA of the CDR3 is TGCGCCAGCAGCTTGGGACTAGCGGGGGGCTCCTACAATGAGCAGTTCTTC. The chain links TRBV5-1 to TRBJ2-1; 13 bases match TRBD2. Looked up from germline, CDR1 is SGHRS and CDR2 is YFSETQ. The ends lost 0 bases at V and 0 bases at J; junction bases unmatched: 0. The CDR3 extends over 17 amino acids.

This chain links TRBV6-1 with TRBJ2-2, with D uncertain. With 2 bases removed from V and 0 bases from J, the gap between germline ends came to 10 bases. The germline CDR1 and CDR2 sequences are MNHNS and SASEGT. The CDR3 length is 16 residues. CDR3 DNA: TGTGCCAGCAGTGAAATTCCTCGGTCGAACACCGGGGAGCTGTTTTTT. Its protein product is CASSEIPRSNTGELFF.

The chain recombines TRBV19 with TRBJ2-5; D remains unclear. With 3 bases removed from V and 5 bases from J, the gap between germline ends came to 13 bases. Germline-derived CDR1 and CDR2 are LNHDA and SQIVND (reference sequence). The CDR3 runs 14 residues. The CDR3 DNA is TGTGCCAGTAGTATCGTACTAAATTCGGAGACCCAGTACTTC. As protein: CASSIVLNSETQYF.

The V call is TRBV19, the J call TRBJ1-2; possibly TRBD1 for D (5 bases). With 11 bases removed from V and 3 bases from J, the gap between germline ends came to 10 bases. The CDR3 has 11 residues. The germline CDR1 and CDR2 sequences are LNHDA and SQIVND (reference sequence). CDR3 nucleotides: TGTGCCCCCCGGGGGGACTATGGCTACACCTTC. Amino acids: CAPRGDYGYTF. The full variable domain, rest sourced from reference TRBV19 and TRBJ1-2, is DGGITQSPKYLFRKEGQNVTLSCEQNLNHDAMYWYRQDPGQGLRLIYYSQIVNDFQKGDIAEGYSVSREKKESFPLTVTSAQKNPTAFYLCAPRGDYGYTFGSGTRLTVV.

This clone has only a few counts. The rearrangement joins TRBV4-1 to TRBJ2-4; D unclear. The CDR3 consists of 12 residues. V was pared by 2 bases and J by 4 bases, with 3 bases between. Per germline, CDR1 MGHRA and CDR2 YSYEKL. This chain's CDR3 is CASSQTKNIQYF. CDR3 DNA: TGCGCCAGCAGCCAAACTAAAAACATTCAGTACTTC.

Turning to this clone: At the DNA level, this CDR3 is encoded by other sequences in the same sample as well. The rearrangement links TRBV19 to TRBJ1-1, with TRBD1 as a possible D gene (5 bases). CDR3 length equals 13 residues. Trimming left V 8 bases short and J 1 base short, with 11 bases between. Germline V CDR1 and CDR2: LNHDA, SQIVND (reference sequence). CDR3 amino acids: CASSDRPNTEAFF. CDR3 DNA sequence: TGTGCCAGTTCCGACAGACCGAACACTGAAGCTTTCTTT. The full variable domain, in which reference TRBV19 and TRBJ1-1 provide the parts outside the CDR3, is DGGITQSPKYLFRKEGQNVTLSCEQNLNHDAMYWYRQDPGQGLRLIYYSQIVNDFQKGDIAEGYSVSREKKESFPLTVTSAQKNPTAFYLCASSDRPNTEAFFGQGTRLTVV.

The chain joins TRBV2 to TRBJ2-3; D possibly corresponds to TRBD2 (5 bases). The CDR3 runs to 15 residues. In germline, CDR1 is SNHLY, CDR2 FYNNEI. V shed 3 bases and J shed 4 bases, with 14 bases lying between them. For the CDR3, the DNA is TGTGCCAGCAGTGATGGTCACGGGGTTGCAGATACGCAGTATTTT. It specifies CASSDGHGVADTQYF. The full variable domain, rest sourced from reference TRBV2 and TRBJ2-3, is EPEVTQTPSHQVTQMGQEVILRCVPISNHLYFYWYRQILGQKVEFLVSFYNNEISEKSEIFDDQFSVERPDGSNFTLKIRSTKLEDSAMYFCASSDGHGVADTQYFGPGTRLTVL.

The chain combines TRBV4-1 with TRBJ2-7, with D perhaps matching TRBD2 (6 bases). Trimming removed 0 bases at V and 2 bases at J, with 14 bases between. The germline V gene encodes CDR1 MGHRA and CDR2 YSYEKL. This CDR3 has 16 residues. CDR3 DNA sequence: TGCGCCAGCAGCCAAGATCTAGGCGGGACCACCTACGAGCAGTACTTC. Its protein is CASSQDLGGTTYEQYF.

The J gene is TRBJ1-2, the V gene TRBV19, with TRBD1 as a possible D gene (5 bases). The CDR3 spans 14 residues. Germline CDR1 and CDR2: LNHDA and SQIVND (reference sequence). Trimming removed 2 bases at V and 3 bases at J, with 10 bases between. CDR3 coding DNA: TGTGCCAGTAGTATACTGGGGGAGGACTATGGCTACACCTTC. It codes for CASSILGEDYGYTF.

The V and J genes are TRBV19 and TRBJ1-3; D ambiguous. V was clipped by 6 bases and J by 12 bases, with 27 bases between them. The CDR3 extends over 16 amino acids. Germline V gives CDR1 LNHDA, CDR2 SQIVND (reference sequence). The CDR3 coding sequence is TGTGCCAGTAGCACTCGACAAGACATTACGGAAATGGGCATATATTTT. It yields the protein CASSTRQDITEMGIYF.

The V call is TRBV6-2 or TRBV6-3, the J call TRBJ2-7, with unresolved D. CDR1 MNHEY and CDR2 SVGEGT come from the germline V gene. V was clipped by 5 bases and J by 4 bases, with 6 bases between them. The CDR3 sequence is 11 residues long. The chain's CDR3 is CASSKLYEQYF. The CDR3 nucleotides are TGTGCCAGCAGTAAACTTTACGAGCAGTACTTC.

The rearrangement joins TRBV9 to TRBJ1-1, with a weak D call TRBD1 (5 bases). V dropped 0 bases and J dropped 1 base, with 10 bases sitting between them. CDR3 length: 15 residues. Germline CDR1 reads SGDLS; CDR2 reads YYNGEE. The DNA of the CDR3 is TGTGCCAGCAGCGTAGCCCTAACAGGGAACACTGAAGCTTTCTTT. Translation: CASSVALTGNTEAFF.

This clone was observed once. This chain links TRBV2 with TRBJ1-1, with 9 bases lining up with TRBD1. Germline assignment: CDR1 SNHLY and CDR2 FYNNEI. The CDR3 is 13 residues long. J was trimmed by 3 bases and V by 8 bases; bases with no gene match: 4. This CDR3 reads CASGWTGDTEAFF. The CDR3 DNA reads TGTGCCAGCGGTTGGACAGGGGACACTGAAGCTTTCTTT.

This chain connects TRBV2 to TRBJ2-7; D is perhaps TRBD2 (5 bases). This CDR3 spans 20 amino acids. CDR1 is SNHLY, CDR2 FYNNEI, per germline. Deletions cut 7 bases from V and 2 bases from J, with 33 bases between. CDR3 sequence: CASTEALTGRFSDSAYEQYV. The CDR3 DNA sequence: TGTGCCAGCACCGAGGCTTTGACGGGAAGGTTCAGTGATAGCGCCTACGAGCAGTACGTC.

The CDR3 nucleotides are TGTGCCAGCAGCTTGTCAGTGACAGGGGCTGGCTATGGCTACACCTTC. This codes for CASSLSVTGAGYGYTF. The chain combines TRBV5-5 with TRBJ1-2; 8 bases align to TRBD1. Trimming took 1 base from V and 4 from J; bases not matched to a gene: 9. Germline CDR1 is SGHKS and CDR2 is YYEKEE (reference sequence). This CDR3 is 16 amino acids long.

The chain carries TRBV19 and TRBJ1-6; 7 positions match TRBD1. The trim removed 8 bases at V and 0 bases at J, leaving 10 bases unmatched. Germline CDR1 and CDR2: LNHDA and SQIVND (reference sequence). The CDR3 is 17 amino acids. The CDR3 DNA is TGTGCCAGTGCCGAAGACTGGGACAGCTCCTATAATTCACCCCTCCACTTT. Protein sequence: CASAEDWDSSYNSPLHF.

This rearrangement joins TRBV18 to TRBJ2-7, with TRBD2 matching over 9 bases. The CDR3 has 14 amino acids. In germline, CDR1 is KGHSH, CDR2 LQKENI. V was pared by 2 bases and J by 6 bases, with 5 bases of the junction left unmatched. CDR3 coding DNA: TGTGCCAGCTCACCAGAGCCAGCGGGAGGCGAGCAGTACGTC. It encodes CASSPEPAGGEQYV.

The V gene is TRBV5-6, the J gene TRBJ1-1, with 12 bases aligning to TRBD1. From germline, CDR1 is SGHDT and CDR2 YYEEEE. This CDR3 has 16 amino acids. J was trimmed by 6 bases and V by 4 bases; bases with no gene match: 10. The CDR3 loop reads CASSTGTGGWGPEAFF. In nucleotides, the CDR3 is TGTGCCAGCAGCACAGGGACAGGGGGCTGGGGTCCTGAAGCTTTCTTT.

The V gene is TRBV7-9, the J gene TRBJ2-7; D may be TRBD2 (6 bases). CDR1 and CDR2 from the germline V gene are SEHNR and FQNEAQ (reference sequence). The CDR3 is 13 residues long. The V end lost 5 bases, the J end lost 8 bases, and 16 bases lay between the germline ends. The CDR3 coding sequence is TGTGCCAGCAGCCCTGGGGGGTTGTCGCAGCAGTACGTC. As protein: CASSPGGLSQQYV.